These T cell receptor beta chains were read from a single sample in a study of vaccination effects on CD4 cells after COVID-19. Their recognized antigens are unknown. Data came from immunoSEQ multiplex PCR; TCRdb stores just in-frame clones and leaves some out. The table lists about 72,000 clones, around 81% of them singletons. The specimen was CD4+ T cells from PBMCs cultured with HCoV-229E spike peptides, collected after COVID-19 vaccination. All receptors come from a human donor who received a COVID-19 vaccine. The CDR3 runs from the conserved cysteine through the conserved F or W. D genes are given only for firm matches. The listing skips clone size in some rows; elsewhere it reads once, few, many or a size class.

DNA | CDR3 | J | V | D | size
TGTGCCAGCGTCCACCCTCTTGGGCCCCAGCATTTT | CASVHPLGPQHF | TRBJ1-5 | TRBV21-1 | . | .
TGCGCCAGCAGCTCTGAGGCACAGCGTTACACCTTC | CASSSEAQRYTF | TRBJ1-2 | TRBV5-1 | . | .
TGTGCCAGCAGCCAGGGTCTCGGGGACACCATATATTTT | CASSQGLGDTIYF | TRBJ1-3 | TRBV14 | . | .
TGTGCCAGCAGCCGGGACAGGCAAGAGACCCAGTACTTC | CASSRDRQETQYF | TRBJ2-5 | TRBV2 | TRBD1 | .
TGTGCCAGTAAAAGGGGAGGTCAGCCCCAGCATTTT | CASKRGGQPQHF | TRBJ1-5 | TRBV19 | . | .
TGTGCCAGCAGCCCCAGGCACTATGGCTACACCTTC | CASSPRHYGYTF | TRBJ1-2 | TRBV3-1/TRBV3-2 | . | few
TGTGCCAGCACCCAGGACAGGGCGCAAGAGACCCAGTACTTC | CASTQDRAQETQYF | TRBJ2-5 | TRBV2 | TRBD1 | .
TGTGCCACCAGTGATAACGGGAGAAGGGGGCGCGAATCGGGAAAAGTGACCCAGTACTTC | CATSDNGRRGRESGKVTQYF | TRBJ2-5 | TRBV24-1 | . | .
TGCGCCAGCAGCCAAGTTGCCCGTAGCTCCTACAATGAGCAGTTCTTC | CASSQVARSSYNEQFF | TRBJ2-1 | TRBV4-1 | . | .
TGCGCCAGCAGCTTGGCCTCCAGGATGGAGACCCAGTACTTC | CASSLASRMETQYF | TRBJ2-5 | TRBV5-1 | . | .
TGTGCCAGCAGCCATCGAACGGGTCAGGGGAGAGGGGAGACCCAGTACTTC | CASSHRTGQGRGETQYF | TRBJ2-5 | TRBV5-4 | . | .
TGTGCCAGCAGCGCCCAAAAGGTGGACAGGATTGATGGCTACACCTTC | CASSAQKVDRIDGYTF | TRBJ1-2 | TRBV21-1 | . | .
TGTGCCAGCTCACCCGCTGCCCCCGGGGGTAGAAGCACTGAAGCTTTCTTT | CASSPAAPGGRSTEAFF | TRBJ1-1 | TRBV18 | . | .
TGTGCCAGCAGCTTTGCCGCAGGGGGAAATAGCTATGGCTACACCTTC | CASSFAAGGNSYGYTF | TRBJ1-2 | TRBV7-8 | TRBD1 | .
TGTGCCAGCAGCACCCGGGACAGTCCCAACAATGAGCAGTTCTTC | CASSTRDSPNNEQFF | TRBJ2-1 | TRBV7-9 | TRBD1 | .
TGTGCCACCAGGACGGAGAACACCGGGGAGCTGTTTTTT | CATRTENTGELFF | TRBJ2-2 | TRBV10-3 | . | once
TGTGCCAGCAGCCAGGCCACAGGGCCTGGCTACACCTTC | CASSQATGPGYTF | TRBJ1-2 | TRBV3-1/TRBV3-2 | . | .
TGTGCCAGCAGCGTAGGGTTAGGACAGGGGCAGGAAACCCAGTACTTC | CASSVGLGQGQETQYF | TRBJ2-5 | TRBV9 | TRBD1 | .
TGTGCCACCAGCAACGGGGGAGTAGGCTACACCTTC | CATSNGGVGYTF | TRBJ1-2 | TRBV15 | . | .
TGCAGTGCTAGTCAACCAGATACGCAGTATTTT | CSASQPDTQYF | TRBJ2-3 | TRBV20-1 | . | once
TGTGCCAGCAGCCCACGGACAGGGTTGGGATATGGCTACACCTTC | CASSPRTGLGYGYTF | TRBJ1-2 | TRBV9 | TRBD1 | .
TGTGCCAGCAGCGCGCGGCCGGGGACAGACTATGGCTACACCTTC | CASSARPGTDYGYTF | TRBJ1-2 | TRBV9 | TRBD1 | few
TGTGCCAGCAGTGGGGAGACGCCTAGCACAGATACGCAGTATTTT | CASSGETPSTDTQYF | TRBJ2-3 | TRBV28 | . | once
TGTGCCAGCAGTTTATCTTGTCTTGAAGCTTTCTTT | CASSLSCLEAFF | TRBJ1-1 | TRBV27 | . | once
TGTGCCACCAGTGATTCGCACCAGGGGGACACTGAAGCTTTCTTT | CATSDSHQGDTEAFF | TRBJ1-1 | TRBV24-1 | TRBD1 | .
TGTGCCAGCAGCCAAGATATATATGTAGACAACTCCTACAATGAGCAGTTCTTC | CASSQDIYVDNSYNEQFF | TRBJ2-1 | TRBV3-1/TRBV3-2 | . | .
TGTGCCAGCAGTGCCCTCTTGGGGTCTGGGGCCAACGTCCTGACTTTC | CASSALLGSGANVLTF | TRBJ2-6 | TRBV6-4 | . | .
TGTGCCAGCAGCTTAGAAACACACCAGGGCTACACCTTC | CASSLETHQGYTF | TRBJ1-2 | TRBV7-2 | . | .
TGCAGCGCTAGGACAGGGGTGGGAACTGAAGCTTTCTTT | CSARTGVGTEAFF | TRBJ1-1 | TRBV29-1 | TRBD1 | .
TGTGCCTGGAGGCCTAGCGGGGGGACCTCGGGTGAGCAGTTCTTC | CAWRPSGGTSGEQFF | TRBJ2-1 | TRBV30 | TRBD2 | .
TGCGCCAGCAGCCAAGGGCAGGGGGTTCAAGGTGAAAAACTGTTTTTT | CASSQGQGVQGEKLFF | TRBJ1-4 | TRBV4-1 | TRBD1 | .
TGTGCCAGCAGCTTGGCCAGGACTGCCTTTTTGGAAAAACTGTTTTTT | CASSLARTAFLEKLFF | TRBJ1-4 | TRBV5-8 | . | once
TGCGCCAGCAGCTTGAGGGGGGAGGGCACAGATACGCAGTATTTT | CASSLRGEGTDTQYF | TRBJ2-3 | TRBV5-1 | . | once
TGCGCCAGCAGCCCCTTAAGTGGGACCAGCTCCTACAATGAGCAGTTCTTC | CASSPLSGTSSYNEQFF | TRBJ2-1 | TRBV5-1 | . | .
TGTGCCAGCAGCTCGTCCGGGACTAGATACAATGAGCAGTTCTTC | CASSSSGTRYNEQFF | TRBJ2-1 | TRBV7-2 | TRBD2 | once
TGTGCCAGTCAGGGTCCCTATGGCTACACCTTC | CASQGPYGYTF | TRBJ1-2 | TRBV5-4 | . | .
TGTGCCAGCAGCCCCGCGGGCGGGGGGGGGTCAAAGCAGTTCTTC | CASSPAGGGGSKQFF | TRBJ2-1 | TRBV3-1/TRBV3-2 | TRBD2 | .
TGCGCCAGCAGCTTGGAAGTACAGGGCAATGAGCAGTTCTTC | CASSLEVQGNEQFF | TRBJ2-1 | TRBV5-1 | . | .
TGTGCCAGCAGCTCTGGAGGTCCTAGCAATCAGCCCCAGCATTTT | CASSSGGPSNQPQHF | TRBJ1-5 | TRBV2 | . | .
TGTGCCTGGGGACTAGCCACAGATACGCAGTATTTT | CAWGLATDTQYF | TRBJ2-3 | TRBV30 | TRBD2 | .
TGTGCCAGCAGGGGACTAGCGGGGGGATATTACAATGAGCAGTTCTTC | CASRGLAGGYYNEQFF | TRBJ2-1 | TRBV3-1/TRBV3-2 | TRBD2 | .
TGTGCCAGCAGTTCCGGGACGTCGGGGATTTCACCCCTCCACTTT | CASSSGTSGISPLHF | TRBJ1-6 | TRBV27 | . | .
TGTGCCAGCAGCGGGGGTTCTGGAAACACCATATATTTT | CASSGGSGNTIYF | TRBJ1-3 | TRBV5-8 | . | once
TGTGCCAGCAGCCAAGTCATGCACAGGGGACGAAAACTGTTTTTT | CASSQVMHRGRKLFF | TRBJ1-4 | TRBV3-1/TRBV3-2 | TRBD1 | .
TGTGCCAGCAGCAGGCAGGGGATAGAGACCCAGTACTTC | CASSRQGIETQYF | TRBJ2-5 | TRBV6-5 | . | .
TGTGCCAGCAGTTACTTGGTAGTCGGAAGCAATCAGCCCCAGCATTTT | CASSYLVVGSNQPQHF | TRBJ1-5 | TRBV6-6 | . | .
TGTGCCAGCAGCTTTTCGGAGACCCAGTACTTC | CASSFSETQYF | TRBJ2-5 | TRBV7-9 | . | .